A selection of T cell receptor beta chains follows, all from one sample in a study of cytomegalovirus exposure and HLA in healthy donors. The data were produced by immunoSEQ multiplex PCR, yet TCRdb's version contains in-frame clones alone and is incomplete. This table holds 150,000 to 200,000 clones, approximately 86% found once. The sequencing sample was made of PBMCs. The receptors stem from a woman younger than 35 in good health and CMV-seronegative. Both conserved end residues are part of each CDR3. A D gene is named only where the DNA matches it firmly. Some rows have no size entry. The others give once, few or many, or a class for an expanded clone.

clone_size	d_call	j_call	v_call	cdr3_nt	cdr3_aa
few	.	TRBJ2-7	TRBV18	TGTGCCAGTGCCACAGGGGGGGCCTACGAGCAGTACTTC	CASATGGAYEQYF
.	TRBD1	TRBJ2-3	TRBV6-1	TGTGCCAGCAGTGAACAGGGGGCGGTTCCAGATACGCAGTATTTT	CASSEQGAVPDTQYF
.	.	TRBJ2-7	TRBV29-1	TGCAGCGTTGTTGTAGGGCTAGCTATCTACGAGCAGTACTTC	CSVVVGLAIYEQYF
.	.	TRBJ1-1	TRBV6-1	TGTGCCACTACTTCGCCGGGAGGATACACTGAAGCTTTCTTT	CATTSPGGYTEAFF
once	TRBD1	TRBJ1-4	TRBV29-1	TGCAGCGTCCGGGACAGCCCTATTGATGATGAAAAACTGTTTTTT	CSVRDSPIDDEKLFF
.	TRBD1	TRBJ2-1	TRBV4-3	TGCGCCAGCAGCCGGGGACAGGCTTACAATGAGCAGTTCTTC	CASSRGQAYNEQFF
.	.	TRBJ2-6	TRBV10-3	TGTGCCATCAGTGGGACTTACTCTGGGGCCAACGTCCTGACTTTC	CAISGTYSGANVLTF
once	.	TRBJ1-6	TRBV25-1	TGTGCCAGCAGTGACCCCTCGGTCGGTTATAATTCACCCCTCCACTTT	CASSDPSVGYNSPLHF
many	.	TRBJ2-5	TRBV2	TGTGCCAGCAATCTGGGTAGGGGGGGAGAGACCCAGTACTTC	CASNLGRGGETQYF
once	TRBD2	TRBJ2-1	TRBV19	TGTGCCAGTAGCGAACTTAGCGGGAGGGAATCTGAGCAGTTCTTC	CASSELSGRESEQFF
.	TRBD1	TRBJ1-1	TRBV7-9	TGTGCCAGCAGCTTAGCCTCAGGGGGTCAAACTGAAGCTTTCTTT	CASSLASGGQTEAFF
.	.	TRBJ1-2	TRBV29-1	TGCAGCGTTGTGTTAATAGATGTCTATGGCTACACCTTC	CSVVLIDVYGYTF
once	TRBD2	TRBJ2-3	TRBV27	TGTGCCAGCAGGCGAGCGGGGGGGCCACGGGGCACAGATACGCAGTATTTT	CASRRAGGPRGTDTQYF
once	TRBD1	TRBJ1-2	TRBV4-1	TGCGCCAGCAGCCCGAGCCAGGGGGCGTCTAACTATGGCTACACCTTC	CASSPSQGASNYGYTF
.	.	TRBJ2-1	TRBV6-1	TGTGCCAGTTGCCAGGGTTTCCTCAATGAGCAGTTCTTC	CASCQGFLNEQFF
.	TRBD1	TRBJ2-2	TRBV5-4	TGTGCCAGCACTCCAAGAGGGGGACAGTCGACCGGGGAGCTGTTTTTT	CASTPRGGQSTGELFF
.	.	TRBJ1-1	TRBV4-1	TGCGCCAGCAGCCAAGAAGGGGCAGGGAGGATGAACACTGAAGCTTTCTTT	CASSQEGAGRMNTEAFF
.	TRBD1	TRBJ2-7	TRBV6-1	TGTGCCAGCGGACAGGGCGGCTACAGCTCCTACGAGCAGTACTTC	CASGQGGYSSYEQYF
.	TRBD2	TRBJ2-5	TRBV14	TGTGCCAGCAGCCAAGGGGGACTAGCGGGACCCCAAGAGACCCAGTACTTC	CASSQGGLAGPQETQYF
.	TRBD2	TRBJ2-7	TRBV6-1	TGTGCCAGCAAGTTAGCGGGGGGTTCCTACGAGCAGTACTTC	CASKLAGGSYEQYF
.	TRBD1	TRBJ2-1	TRBV5-6	TGTGCCAGCAGCTTACGGGACAGGGGGGGACGAAATGAGCAGTTCTTC	CASSLRDRGGRNEQFF
.	.	TRBJ1-1	TRBV5-1	TGCGCCAGCAGCTTGGAGGGACAAGGAGCTTTCTTT	CASSLEGQGAFF
.	TRBD1	TRBJ2-7	TRBV7-6	TGTGCCAGCAGCTATCCCCCGGGACAGAGTTCCTACGAGCAGTACTTC	CASSYPPGQSSYEQYF
.	TRBD1	TRBJ1-3	TRBV5-1	TGCGCCAGCAGCTTGGGATTCGGGACAGTAGAAAACACCATATATTTT	CASSLGFGTVENTIYF
.	.	TRBJ2-4	TRBV4-3	TGCGCCAGCAGCCAAGCCGAAACAGGGCTAAGCGGAGTCCAGTACTTC	CASSQAETGLSGVQYF
.	TRBD1	TRBJ1-2	TRBV27	TGTGCCAGCAGTTGGACAGGGAAGGGAAACTATGGCTACACCTTC	CASSWTGKGNYGYTF
.	.	TRBJ1-4	TRBV5-6	TGTGCCAGCAGCTCCGCTGACTTGGGAGGGGAAAAACTGTTTTTT	CASSSADLGGEKLFF
.	.	TRBJ2-1	TRBV11-2	TGTGCCAGCAATCTAGTGGCGGGGAACTCCTACAATGAGCAGTTCTTC	CASNLVAGNSYNEQFF
.	TRBD1	TRBJ1-1	TRBV28	TGTGCCAGCATACCGGGACAGGACATTCTCGGAGCTTTCTTT	CASIPGQDILGAFF
few	.	TRBJ1-1	TRBV6-1	TGTGCCAGCAGTGATAGTGTGATGAACACTGAAGCTTTCTTT	CASSDSVMNTEAFF
.	TRBD2	TRBJ2-1	TRBV5-1	TGCGCCAGCAGCTTGGAAGTTACTAGCGGGAGGTACAATGAGCAGTTCTTC	CASSLEVTSGRYNEQFF
.	.	TRBJ2-1	TRBV6-5	TGTGCCAGCAGTTACTTCACGGAGAAGGATGAGCAGTTCTTC	CASSYFTEKDEQFF
.	TRBD2	TRBJ2-3	TRBV5-4	TGTGCCAGCAGCCCCGGGACTAGGGACACAGATACGCAGTATTTT	CASSPGTRDTDTQYF
.	TRBD1	TRBJ2-1	TRBV2	TGTGCCACCAGAAATACCGGGACAGGGGTTATGGATGAGCAGTTCTTC	CATRNTGTGVMDEQFF
.	TRBD1	TRBJ1-2	TRBV14	TGTGCCAGCAGCCAAGAGTTTCCAGGGGGCGCCGGCTACACCTTC	CASSQEFPGGAGYTF
.	.	TRBJ2-1	TRBV15	TGTGCCACCAGCAGAACCGTAGACTGGAGCTCCTACAATGAGCAGTTCTTC	CATSRTVDWSSYNEQFF
.	.	TRBJ2-6	TRBV5-1	TGCGCCAGCAGCGCCAGCTCTGGGGCCAACGTCCTGACTTTC	CASSASSGANVLTF
once	.	TRBJ1-2	TRBV29-1	TGCAGCGTTGGGAGTAACAGGGTAGAGGGCTACACCTTC	CSVGSNRVEGYTF
.	TRBD1	TRBJ1-5	TRBV18	TGTGCCAGTCGCGGGACAGAGAGCAATCAGCCCCAGCATTTT	CASRGTESNQPQHF
.	TRBD1	TRBJ2-7	TRBV7-9	TGTGCCAGCAGCTTAGAAGGGACGGGACAGGCCTACGAGCAGTACTTC	CASSLEGTGQAYEQYF
.	.	TRBJ2-3	TRBV19	TGTGCCAGTAGTATAGGGGGGAGGGATACGCAGTATTTT	CASSIGGRDTQYF
.	.	TRBJ1-5	TRBV6-5	TGTGCCAGCACTGGGGCATTTGGCAATCAGCCCCAGCATTTT	CASTGAFGNQPQHF
.	TRBD1	TRBJ2-6	TRBV9	TGTGCCAGCAGCGCTAGACAGGGGGCTAGCTCTGGGGCCAACGTCCTGACTTTC	CASSARQGASSGANVLTF
.	TRBD1	TRBJ1-1	TRBV4-2	TGTGCCAGCAGCCCCCCGACAGGGGACACTGAAGCTTTCTTT	CASSPPTGDTEAFF
.	.	TRBJ1-2	TRBV19	TGTGCCAGTAGTCTGACAGGCTCCCCTGGCTACACCTTC	CASSLTGSPGYTF
.	TRBD1	TRBJ1-4	TRBV10-3	TGTGCCTCCCGAAAAGACAGGGTAGAGGAAAAACTGTTTTTT	CASRKDRVEEKLFF
.	TRBD1	TRBJ2-7	TRBV29-1	TGCAGCGTCTCGGGACAGGGCGGGGAGTCCTACGAGCAGTACTTC	CSVSGQGGESYEQYF
once	TRBD1	TRBJ2-5	TRBV27	TGTGCCAGTTCCGCCGGACAGGGGTTCGGGGAGACCCAGTACTTC	CASSAGQGFGETQYF
.	.	TRBJ2-5	TRBV7-6	TGTGCCAGCAGCCCAGTCCCGGGTCTGGAGACCCAGTACTTC	CASSPVPGLETQYF
.	TRBD1	TRBJ2-7	TRBV5-1	TGCGCCAGCAGCTTGATTACAGGGGACGAGCAGTACTTC	CASSLITGDEQYF
once	TRBD1	TRBJ1-6	TRBV27	TGTGCCAGCAGTCCCCTCGACAGGGGCAATTCACCCCTCCACTTT	CASSPLDRGNSPLHF
.	TRBD1	TRBJ2-7	TRBV10-1	TGCGCCAGCAGTGACGAGGGACAGGGGAAGAACGAGCAGTACTTC	CASSDEGQGKNEQYF
.	.	TRBJ1-2	TRBV9	TGTGCCAGCAGCGCCGATTCGACAGCCGCTTTATATGGCTACACCTTC	CASSADSTAALYGYTF
.	.	TRBJ1-2	TRBV7-9	TGTGCCAGCAGCCCGGGGGGCAGCACTATTCGGAAAGGCTACACCTTC	CASSPGGSTIRKGYTF
.	TRBD1	TRBJ2-1	TRBV4-3	TGCGCCAGCACCCTCTCGGGACAGGGCTACAATGAGCAGTTCTTC	CASTLSGQGYNEQFF
.	.	TRBJ2-1	TRBV21-1	TGTGCCAGCAGCAAAGTCGCGTCTAGCGGGATTGGAGTGCAGTTCTTC	CASSKVASSGIGVQFF